This passage covers 17 T cell receptor beta chains from one sample sequenced in a study of shared clonotypes between healthy human individuals. The table came from immunoSEQ multiplex PCR; TCRdb's copy has only in-frame clones and leaves some out. Of fewer than 200,000 clones in the sample, 66% were seen once. The sequenced sample was memory CD4+ T cells sorted from blood. Subset described: CD45RA-negative fraction. The receptors were gathered from a man aged 25-40 years in good health.

This chain connects TRBV4-1 to TRBJ2-1; TRBD2 matches 15 bases. Germline V lookup: CDR1 MGHRA, CDR2 YSYEKL. J was trimmed by 12 bases and V by 3 bases; bases with no gene match: 9. The CDR3 is made up of 16 amino acids. The CDR3 is CASSQPGLAGGPGQFF. The CDR3 region has the DNA TGCGCCAGCAGCCAGCCTGGACTAGCGGGAGGGCCGGGGCAGTTCTTC.

V gene TRBV6-1 combines with J gene TRBJ2-7, with TRBD2 matching over 7 bases. The CDR3 spans 14 residues. Germline V gives CDR1 MNHNS, CDR2 SASEGT. Trimming at V came to 3 bases and at J to 2 bases, leaving 4 bases not matched to a gene. The DNA for the CDR3 is TGTGCCAGCAGTGAGGAGCGGGGAGCCTACGAGCAGTACTTC. This encodes CASSEERGAYEQYF.

This chain connects TRBV11-3 to TRBJ2-2, with D perhaps TRBD1 (6 bases). The CDR3 sequence is 13 residues long. The V end lost 1 base, the J end lost 9 bases, and 9 bases lay between the germline ends. Germline values: CDR1 SGHNT, CDR2 YENEEA. In nucleotides, the CDR3 is TGTGCCAGCAGCTTAGCCAGGGGACGGGAGCTGTTTTTT. Residues: CASSLARGRELFF.

This clone occurred a few times. This rearrangement joins TRBV9 to TRBJ2-6; D might be TRBD1 (5 bases). The CDR3 loop spans 15 amino acids. V shed 6 bases and J shed 0 bases, with 10 bases lying between them. The germline gives CDR1 SGDLS, CDR2 YYNGEE. CDR3 residues: CASKGHLSGANVLTF. The CDR3 nucleotides read TGTGCCAGCAAAGGACACCTCTCTGGGGCCAACGTCCTGACTTTC. The full variable domain, with the rest looked up from reference TRBV9 and TRBJ2-6, is DSGVTQTPKHLITATGQRVTLRCSPRSGDLSVYWYQQSLDQGLQFLIQYYNGEERAKGNILERFSAQQFPDLHSELNLSSLELGDSALYFCASKGHLSGANVLTFGAGSRLTVL.

The chain uses TRBV14 and TRBJ1-1; D is undetermined. V was pared by 1 base and J by 5 bases, with 8 bases between. The CDR3 is 13 amino acids. The V gene's germline CDR1 is SGHDN and CDR2 FVKESK. The CDR3 sequence is CASSQVDETEAFF. The CDR3 DNA is TGTGCCAGCAGCCAAGTGGACGAAACTGAAGCTTTCTTT.

The chain has TRBV7-6 and TRBJ2-1; TRBD1 matches 8 bases. The germline V gene has CDR1 SGHVS and CDR2 FNYEAQ. The CDR3 contains 14 residues. V was clipped by 8 bases and J by 4 bases; unmatched bases: 7. CDR3 protein: CASGRTGIYNEQFF. CDR3 nucleotide sequence: TGTGCCAGCGGTAGGACAGGGATTTACAATGAGCAGTTCTTC.

The chain has TRBV29-1 and TRBJ2-7, with D perhaps TRBD1 or TRBD2 (5 bases each). The CDR3 runs to 13 residues. The V and J ends lost 8 bases and 2 bases respectively, with 16 bases between them. The germline CDR1 and CDR2 sequences are SQVTM and ANQGSEA. The CDR3 protein is CSFRGAEAYEQYF. CDR3 coding DNA: TGCAGCTTCCGGGGCGCAGAGGCCTACGAGCAGTACTTC.

This clone was detected only a few times. The CDR3 loop is CASSRGSPSSGYTF. The CDR3 DNA follows: TGTGCCAGCAGTAGAGGGAGCCCTAGTAGCGGCTACACCTTC. This sequence joins TRBV7-8 and TRBJ1-2; D unresolved. The CDR3 has 14 residues. Per germline, CDR1 SGHVS and CDR2 FQNEAQ. Deletions cut 6 bases from V and 8 bases from J, with 19 bases between.

The rearrangement uses TRBV18 and TRBJ2-3; possibly TRBD1 or TRBD2 for D (5 bases each). Germline CDR1 KGHSH, CDR2 LQKENI. The V and J ends lost 4 bases and 1 base respectively, with 15 bases between them. This CDR3 has 16 residues. DNA of the CDR3: TGTGCCAGCTCACACAGAGGGCAGGGAGGCACAGATACGCAGTATTTT. This translates into CASSHRGQGGTDTQYF.

This clone showed up just a few times. The J gene is TRBJ2-7, the V gene TRBV2, with 13 bases that match TRBD2. The CDR3 consists of 13 residues. Trimming cost V 11 bases and J 4 bases; bases outside gene matches: 5. Germline V CDR1 and CDR2: SNHLY, FYNNEI. The CDR3 protein is CASTSGRGYEQYF. As DNA, the CDR3 is TGTGCCTCAACTAGCGGGAGGGGGTACGAGCAGTACTTC. The entire variable domain, with the rest obtained from reference TRBV2 and TRBJ2-7, is as follows: EPEVTQTPSHQVTQMGQEVILRCVPISNHLYFYWYRQILGQKVEFLVSFYNNEISEKSEIFDDQFSVERPDGSNFTLKIRSTKLEDSAMYFCASTSGRGYEQYFGPGTRLTVT.

The rearrangement joins TRBV7-8 to TRBJ2-1; possible D gene TRBD1, 5 bases. The CDR3 spans 14 residues. The V gene lost 10 bases and the J gene lost 0 bases, with 13 bases spanning the gap. Germline-derived CDR1 and CDR2 are SGHVS and FQNEAQ. In DNA form, the CDR3 reads TGTGCCACCAGACAGTCGAGCTCCTACAATGAGCAGTTCTTC. Translation gives CATRQSSSYNEQFF.

Concerning this clone itself: Being one base from a much bigger clone, this may be a read error. In the same sample, other DNA sequences code for this CDR3. This chain joins TRBV4-1 and TRBJ1-2, with D uncertain. The CDR3 extends over 15 amino acids. Germline V gene sequence: CDR1 MGHRA, CDR2 YSYEKL. The CDR3 DNA is TGCGCTAGCAGCCTAGCGGAGGTTGAAGGCTATGGCTACACCTTC. This codes for CASSLAEVEGYGYTF.

The V gene is TRBV14, the J gene TRBJ2-2, with unresolved D. Trimming stripped 5 bases from V and 4 bases from J, with 8 bases between. Germline V lookup: CDR1 SGHDN, CDR2 FVKESK. The CDR3 totals 13 residues. CDR3 residues: CASSAQITGELFF. In nucleotides, the CDR3 is TGTGCCAGCAGCGCTCAGATCACCGGGGAGCTGTTTTTT.

This chain joins TRBV5-4 and TRBJ2-2; 7 bases are a match to TRBD1. This CDR3 has 17 residues. Trimming at V came to 4 bases and at J to 4 bases, leaving 13 bases not matched to a gene. The germline CDR1 and CDR2 sequences are SGHNT and YYREEE (reference sequence). CDR3 in amino acids: CASSGPPRQGRTGELFF. CDR3 DNA sequence: TGTGCCAGCAGCGGCCCCCCGAGACAGGGTCGCACCGGGGAGCTGTTTTTT.

The chain employs TRBV28 and TRBJ1-1; D is perhaps TRBD1 (5 bases). The V gene's germline CDR1 is MDHEN and CDR2 SYDVKM. V lost 8 bases, J lost 1 base, and 17 bases lay in between. This CDR3 is built from 15 residues. The CDR3 is CASQPGGRWNTEAFF. The CDR3 nucleotides read TGTGCCAGCCAACCGGGGGGGAGATGGAACACTGAAGCTTTCTTT.

The chain uses TRBV28 and TRBJ1-3; 10 nucleotides agree with TRBD1. V shed 9 bases, J shed 0 bases, and the junction held 5 bases outside the gene matches. This CDR3 region has 15 residues. The germline gives CDR1 MDHEN, CDR2 SYDVKM. The DNA for the CDR3 is TGTGCCAGTATGACAGGGGGCTCCTCTGGAAACACCATATATTTT. This translates into CASMTGGSSGNTIYF.

This chain joins TRBV5-5 and TRBJ1-1; D unclear. CDR1 SGHKS and CDR2 YYEKEE come from the germline V gene (reference sequence). Trimming shortened V by 3 bases and J by 8 bases, and 14 bases separated the two germline ends. The CDR3 sequence is 13 residues long. CDR3 residues: CASSSRRSPEAFF. The DNA of the CDR3 is TGTGCCAGCAGCTCTCGACGGAGCCCAGAAGCTTTCTTT.